Each of the 32 T cell receptor beta chains below was sequenced from the same sample in a study of blood T cell repertoires in COVID-19. The method was immunoSEQ multiplex PCR; TCRdb's version includes in-frame clones alone and lacks a portion of them. Here the sample spans approximately 330,000 clones, roughly 90% being singletons. The specimen was peripheral blood. These receptor sequences come from a man aged 25-45 years with COVID-19, enrolled during active disease.

This sequence joins TRBV6-2 or TRBV6-3 and TRBJ1-5; 7 nucleotides match TRBD1. CDR1 is MNHEY and CDR2 is SVGEGT in the germline V gene. Losses at the gene ends were 5 bases for V and 3 bases for J; bases not matched to a gene: 4. The CDR3 contains 14 residues. CDR3 region: CASSDRAFNQPQHF. The CDR3 coding sequence is TGTGCCAGCAGTGACAGGGCCTTCAATCAGCCCCAGCATTTT.

The chain is built from TRBV24-1 and TRBJ2-5; D may be TRBD1 (6 bases). V dropped 7 bases and J dropped 5 bases, with 13 bases sitting between them. CDR1 is KGHDR and CDR2 is SFDVKD in the germline V gene. The CDR3 totals 13 residues. The CDR3 region is CATSLGQSETQYF. The CDR3 nucleotides are TGTGCCACCAGCCTAGGACAGAGCGAGACCCAGTACTTC.

Points on this clone: An end of the junction does not agree with germline; a read error may underlie this. This sequence joins TRBV7-6 and TRBJ2-2; 10 bases match TRBD1. The CDR3 spans 16 residues. The V gene's germline CDR1 is SGHVS and CDR2 FNYEAQ. The CDR3 DNA is TGTGCCAGCAGCTCGAGGACAGGGGGGAACTCCGGGGAGCTGTTTTTT. Residues: CASSSRTGGNSGELFF. Complete variable domain (other parts from reference TRBV7-6 and TRBJ2-2): GAGVSQSPRYKVTKRGQDVALRCDPISGHVSLYWYRQALGQGPEFLTYFNYEAQQDKSGLPNDRFSAERPEGSISTLTIQRTEQRDSAMYRCASSSRTGGNSGELFFGEGSRLTVL.

The chain couples TRBV19 to TRBJ2-7; D may be TRBD2 (5 bases). Trimming stripped 1 base from V and 6 bases from J, with 13 bases between. CDR3 length: 14 amino acids. Germline V gene lookup returns CDR1 LNHDA and CDR2 SQIVND (reference sequence). The CDR3 here is CASSIVGRGREQYF. In nucleotides, the CDR3 is TGTGCCAGTAGTATAGTGGGCAGAGGGCGCGAGCAGTACTTC.

V and J are TRBV6-6 and TRBJ1-1; a weak D match, TRBD1 (6 bases). Trimming shortened V by 2 bases and J by 1 base, and 8 bases separated the two germline ends. CDR3 length: 14 residues. Germline-derived CDR1 and CDR2 are MNHNY and SVGAGI (reference sequence). The CDR3 reads CASSYPDRNTEAFF. The CDR3 DNA is TGTGCCAGCAGTTACCCGGACAGGAACACTGAAGCTTTCTTT.

The CDR3 region has the DNA TGTGCCAGCAGTCCGGACAGCAATAATGAAAAACTGTTTTTT. Translating it yields CASSPDSNNEKLFF. The V gene is TRBV27, the J gene TRBJ1-4; D might be TRBD1 (6 bases). The germline V and J ends were trimmed by 5 bases and 4 bases, with 11 bases remaining between them. Germline CDR1 reads MNHEY; CDR2 reads SMNVEV (reference sequence). The CDR3 is 14 amino acids.

The V gene is TRBV3-1 (or the pseudogene TRBV3-2), the J gene TRBJ2-1; TRBD2 matches at 9 bases. The CDR3 covers 17 residues. In germline, CDR1 is LGHDT, CDR2 YNNKEL (reference sequence). The J segment lost 1 base and the V segment lost 3 bases, leaving 7 bases of the junction unmatched. The CDR3: CASSHPLAGSSYNEQFF. The CDR3, as DNA: TGTGCCAGCAGCCACCCACTAGCGGGTTCTTCCTACAATGAGCAGTTCTTC.

This clone was counted a single time. The chain employs TRBV7-9 and TRBJ2-3; maybe TRBD2 (6 bases). This CDR3 comprises 17 residues. V dropped 6 bases and J dropped 8 bases, with 27 bases sitting between them. Germline CDR1 reads SEHNR; CDR2 reads FQNEAQ (reference sequence). The CDR3 sequence is CASSPRGRSGSWVTQYF. The CDR3 nucleotides are TGTGCCAGCAGTCCCCGAGGGAGGTCGGGGTCCTGGGTTACGCAGTATTTT. Full variable domain (rest looked up from reference TRBV7-9 and TRBJ2-3): DTGVSQNPRHKITKRGQNVTFRCDPISEHNRLYWYRQTLGQGPEFLTYFQNEAQLEKSRLLSDRFSAERPKGSFSTLEIQRTEQGDSAMYLCASSPRGRSGSWVTQYFGPGTRLTVL.

The chain is built from TRBV2 and TRBJ1-3, with 8 bases matching TRBD1. CDR3 size: 16 residues. CDR1 SNHLY and CDR2 FYNNEI come from the germline V gene. After removal of 2 bases from V and 2 bases from J, the junction contained 5 bases not matched to a gene. The DNA for the CDR3 is TGTGCCAGCAGTGAAAACGCACAGGGGGCTGGAAACACCATATATTTT. This encodes CASSENAQGAGNTIYF.

The V call is TRBV6-1, the J call TRBJ1-2; D ambiguous. CDR1 is MNHNS and CDR2 is SASEGT in the germline V gene. V lost 0 bases and J lost 4, with 15 bases in between. This CDR3 spans 16 amino acids. In DNA, the CDR3 is TGTGCCAGCAGTGAAGCGTTAAGGGTCGGAGGCTATGGCTACACCTTC. It translates to CASSEALRVGGYGYTF.

This chain uses TRBV18 with TRBJ2-5; 7 bases match TRBD2. With V trimmed by 3 bases and J by 5 bases, 3 bases remained unmatched. Per the germline V gene, CDR1 is KGHSH and CDR2 is LQKENI. The CDR3 consists of 13 residues. The CDR3 sequence is CASSPGLVETQYF. CDR3 in DNA: TGTGCCAGCTCACCCGGACTAGTTGAGACCCAGTACTTC.

This rearrangement joins TRBV7-3 to TRBJ2-2; 9 positions match TRBD1. The CDR3 runs 16 residues. Germline values: CDR1 SGHTA, CDR2 FQGTGA. The V segment lost 5 bases and the J segment 2 bases; nucleotides outside the gene matches: 6. The CDR3 region has the DNA TGTGCCAGCAGCCCCGGGACAGGGTCAAACACCGGGGAGCTGTTTTTT. As protein: CASSPGTGSNTGELFF.

The chain recombines TRBV6-2 or TRBV6-3 with TRBJ1-2; 11 bases agree with TRBD1. After removal of 2 bases from V and 1 base from J, the junction contained 6 bases not matched to a gene. The CDR3 has 17 residues. Germline V gene sequence: CDR1 MNHEY, CDR2 SVGEGT. DNA of the CDR3: TGTGCCAGCAGTTACCCGCTGGGACAGGGGGTTAACTATGGCTACACCTTC. This sequence encodes CASSYPLGQGVNYGYTF.

The genes are TRBV28 and TRBJ2-3, with TRBD1 matching 8 bases. The length of the CDR3 is 15 residues. J was trimmed by 1 base and V by 6 bases; bases with no gene match: 6. Germline V gives CDR1 MDHEN, CDR2 SYDVKM. The CDR3 DNA follows: TGTGCCAGCAGCAAGGGACAGGACGGCACAGATACGCAGTATTTT. Translated, it gives CASSKGQDGTDTQYF. Full variable domain (remainder filled in from reference TRBV28 and TRBJ2-3): DVKVTQSSRYLVKRTGEKVFLECVQDMDHENMFWYRQDPGLGLRLIYFSYDVKMKEKGDIPEGYSVSREKKERFSLILESASTNQTSMYLCASSKGQDGTDTQYFGPGTRLTVL.

This clone was observed a single time. The chain carries TRBV4-3 and TRBJ2-1, with 7 bases fitting TRBD1. The CDR3 totals 17 residues. The V segment lost 0 bases and the J segment 1 base; nucleotides outside the gene matches: 6. Germline lookup yields CDR1 LGHNA and CDR2 YSLEER. This CDR3 is CASSQDHRGKSYNEQFF. The CDR3 DNA follows: TGCGCCAGCAGCCAAGATCACAGGGGAAAGTCCTACAATGAGCAGTTCTTC.

The V call is TRBV5-4, the J call TRBJ1-2; D gene ambiguous. V was pared by 1 base and J by 8 bases, with 12 bases between. CDR1 and CDR2 (germline): SGHNT, YYREEE (reference sequence). The CDR3 is made up of 13 amino acids. The chain's CDR3 is CASSLNLGYGYTF. In DNA form, the CDR3 reads TGTGCCAGCAGCTTGAATCTCGGTTACGGCTACACCTTC.

This chain joins TRBV5-6 and TRBJ2-3, with D possibly TRBD1 on 6 matching bases. The CDR3 is 15 residues long. V was trimmed by 3 bases and J by 0 bases, leaving 11 bases between them. Germline lookup yields CDR1 SGHDT and CDR2 YYEEEE. For the CDR3, the DNA is TGTGCCAGCAGCTACGGGACACCGAGCACAGATACGCAGTATTTT. Its protein product is CASSYGTPSTDTQYF.

There are a few counts of this clone. The genes are TRBV10-1 and TRBJ1-5; TRBD1 matches at 8 bases. The CDR3 length is 19 residues. After removal of 3 bases from V and 1 base from J, the junction contained 14 bases not matched to a gene. Germline V lookup: CDR1 WNHNN, CDR2 SYGVQD (reference sequence). The CDR3 sequence: CASSDPGTGDPRSNQPQHF. DNA of the CDR3: TGCGCCAGCAGTGATCCCGGGACAGGAGACCCCAGGAGCAATCAGCCCCAGCATTTT.

The chain combines TRBV21-1 with TRBJ2-5; the DNA was not used to check the table's D call, TRBD1. TRBV21-1 is given as a pseudogene. The CDR3 is 15 residues long. The CDR3 loop is CASSKEGRGMETQYF. The CDR3 DNA is TGTGCCAGCAGCAAAGAAGGCAGGGGGATGGAGACCCAGTACTTC.

This chain links TRBV10-1 with TRBJ1-1, with TRBD1 identical over 7 bases. CDR1 is WNHNN, CDR2 SYGVQD, per germline (reference sequence). With 5 bases clipped from V and 3 bases from J, the junction kept 3 bases outside the gene matches. The CDR3 consists of 13 residues. The CDR3 nucleotides read TGCGCCAGCAGTAGACAGGGTGACACTGAAGCTTTCTTT. The encoded protein is CASSRQGDTEAFF.

This chain uses TRBV7-3 with TRBJ2-7; 8 nucleotides align to TRBD1. The length of the CDR3 is 16 residues. Trimming removed 0 bases from V and 3 bases from J; junction bases left unmatched: 7. The V gene's germline CDR1 is SGHTA and CDR2 FQGTGA. CDR3 loop: CASSLTSTGVNYEQYF. The CDR3 bases are TGTGCCAGCAGCTTAACGTCGACAGGGGTTAACTACGAGCAGTACTTC.

The chain joins TRBV5-1 to TRBJ2-7, with D uncertain. The germline gives CDR1 SGHRS, CDR2 YFSETQ. V lost 1 base, J lost 2 bases, and 7 bases lay in between. The CDR3 length is 13 residues. The CDR3 region has the DNA TGCGCCAGCAGCTTGTTCTATACCTACGAGCAGTACTTC. It specifies CASSLFYTYEQYF.

J is TRBJ2-1 and V is TRBV5-1; 10 positions match TRBD2. Per germline, CDR1 SGHRS and CDR2 YFSETQ. CDR3 size: 16 residues. Trimming took 4 bases from V and 2 from J; bases not matched to a gene: 6. CDR3 nucleotide sequence: TGCGCCAGCAGCCCCGGCAGCGGGGGGGCCTACAATGAGCAGTTCTTC. This codes for CASSPGSGGAYNEQFF.

The chain couples TRBV29-1 to TRBJ1-6, with TRBD1 identical over 7 bases. The germline V gene encodes CDR1 SQVTM and CDR2 ANQGSEA. The CDR3 covers 15 residues. Trimming took 5 bases from V and 5 from J; bases not matched to a gene: 9. The CDR3 DNA sequence: TGCAGCGTTAATTTCACCGGGACAGATAATTCACCCCTCCACTTT. Residues: CSVNFTGTDNSPLHF.

V is TRBV7-3 and J is TRBJ2-1; TRBD2 aligns across 10 bases. Germline values: CDR1 SGHTA, CDR2 FQGTGA. The CDR3 loop spans 15 amino acids. Germline trimming cut 5 bases from V and 9 bases from J; bases unmatched to any gene: 10. The CDR3, as DNA: TGTGCCAGCAGCCCCTGGGGGACTAGCGTCGGTGAGCAGTTCTTC. Translating gives CASSPWGTSVGEQFF.

The chain employs TRBV4-3 and TRBJ1-2; weak D call: TRBD1 (6 bases). Germline V lookup: CDR1 LGHNA, CDR2 YSLEER. The CDR3 totals 15 residues. V was cut by 2 bases and J by 1 base, with 11 bases left in between. The CDR3, as DNA: TGCGCCAGCAGCCAAAGCAGACAGGTTAACTATGGCTACACCTTC. Its translation is CASSQSRQVNYGYTF.

The chain carries TRBV18 and TRBJ2-7; D may be TRBD1 (5 bases). The CDR3 is made up of 15 amino acids. The V end lost 8 bases, the J end lost 3 bases, and 20 bases lay between the germline ends. In germline, CDR1 is KGHSH, CDR2 LQKENI. This CDR3 reads CASTANQGIGYEQYF. The CDR3 nucleotides read TGTGCCAGCACCGCGAATCAGGGAATCGGCTACGAGCAGTACTTC.

V gene TRBV7-2 combines with J gene TRBJ2-5; maybe TRBD1 (5 bases). The CDR3 sequence is 16 residues long. From germline, CDR1 is SGHTA and CDR2 FQGNSA. V shed 1 base and J shed 3 bases, with 15 bases lying between them. The CDR3 DNA is TGTGCCAGCAGCTTAGATAAGGTTGGGGCCAAAGAGACCCAGTACTTC. This gives the protein CASSLDKVGAKETQYF. Variable domain in full (rest from reference TRBV7-2 and TRBJ2-5): GAGVSQSPSNKVTEKGKDVELRCDPISGHTALYWYRQSLGQGLEFLIYFQGNSAPDKSGLPSDRFSAERTGGSVSTLTIQRTQQEDSAVYLCASSLDKVGAKETQYFGPGTRLLVL.

The chain has TRBV5-6 and TRBJ2-7, with a possible D match to TRBD1 (5 bases). V was pared by 6 bases and J by 3 bases, with 25 bases between. The CDR3 is made up of 17 amino acids. Germline assignment: CDR1 SGHDT and CDR2 YYEEEE. In DNA, the CDR3 is TGTGCCAGCACCTTATTCCCCCCCGGACACCTGGTCTACGAGCAGTACTTC. Protein: CASTLFPPGHLVYEQYF.

The chain carries TRBV5-4 and TRBJ2-1; 7 nucleotides match TRBD1. V shed 3 bases and J 6 bases; nucleotides not matched to a gene: 9. From germline, CDR1 is SGHNT and CDR2 YYREEE (reference sequence). This CDR3 spans 15 amino acids. In DNA form, the CDR3 reads TGTGCCAGCAGCTCGGCGACAGGGAAGGCCAATGAGCAGTTCTTC. Translation: CASSSATGKANEQFF.

CDR3 in amino acids: CASSLLNSDEQFF. CDR3 sequence (DNA): TGTGCCAGCAGTTTATTAAATTCCGATGAGCAGTTCTTC. The chain uses TRBV28 and TRBJ2-1; D not resolved. Germline V CDR1 and CDR2: MDHEN, SYDVKM. Trimming took 1 base from V and 8 from J, leaving 9 bases between them. This CDR3 region has 13 residues.

The chain carries TRBV9 and TRBJ1-6; the match to TRBD1 covers 9 bases. The V segment lost 3 bases and the J segment 7 bases; nucleotides outside the gene matches: 5. The CDR3 has 15 amino acids. The germline V gene encodes CDR1 SGDLS and CDR2 YYNGEE. CDR3 nucleotide sequence: TGTGCCAGCAGCGAGGGGACAGGGCGGAATTCACCCCTCCACTTT. Protein product: CASSEGTGRNSPLHF.